This T cell receptor (beta chain) was recorded in a study of blood T cells in healthy people across ages. A second PCR, run for about 6 to 11 cycles, used a sample-barcoded 5' primer plus a J-beta primer mix. A tag from a template-switch adaptor with 12 random nucleotides marked each cDNA molecule. Each CDR3 protein is one row after TCRdb ran MiXCR on the 5' RACE reads. Seen here are over 1,500,000 distinct CDR3 sequences, 30% to 40% observed once, and the top ten hold around 23%. Study-wide results and limits: Across samples, TCR beta diversity tracked strongly with naive T cell percentage.

V was cut by 0 bases and J by 8 bases, with 11 bases left in between. Looked up from germline, CDR1 is MNHEY and CDR2 is SVGAGI. The CDR3 runs to 14 residues. Healthy Russian Caucasian donors spanned ages about 6 to 100 years. This clonotype was recorded at least ten times. Its target is not known. The sequence was obtained from a human donor in good health. The rearrangement uses TRBV6-5 and TRBJ2-4; D may correspond to TRBD1 or TRBD2 (5 bases each). Input material: blood. The CDR3 loop reads CASSYSMGEDIQYF. The CDR3, as DNA: TGTGCCAGCAGTTACTCGATGGGGGAAGACATTCAGTACTTC.